The TCR beta chain described here comes from a study of CD8 T cells in Susac syndrome. Overall study context: Among the Susac syndrome patients sequenced, about 6 had active disease and under ten were in remission.

Negative isolation was used for CD8+ and CD4+ T cells, and FACS enrichment was applied to TEMRA cells. With random hexamers, reverse transcription was performed on about 0.5 to 1 ug of RNA. TCR beta CDR3 was amplified by immunoSEQ multiplex PCR. This amplification extended across 54 Vbeta and 13 Jbeta segments. TCRdb analysed the immunoSEQ multiplex PCR reads with MiXCR anew, one entry per CDR3 protein. The data contain 160,000 or so distinct CDR3 sequences, roughly 95% of them singletons. CDR3 length: 16 amino acids. The germline CDR1 and CDR2 sequences are SEHNR and FQNEAQ (reference sequence). Trimming at V came to 3 bases and at J to 5 bases, leaving 9 bases not matched to a gene.

The clonotype comes from a human donor with Susac syndrome. The rearrangement links TRBV7-9 to TRBJ1-5; 8 bases are a match to TRBD1. Source material: CD4+ T cells from PBMCs. CDR3 sequence reads: CASSFAGTGIYQPQHF. DNA of the CDR3: TGTGCCAGCAGCTTCGCCGGGACAGGCATTTATCAGCCCCAGCATTTT.